This T cell receptor (beta chain) was obtained from a study of shared clonotypes between healthy human individuals. Terminally differentiated effector memory CD45RA+ cells were left out of the naive CD8 fraction, which was CD45RO-negative and positively selected for CCR7. TCRdb's copy holds only in-frame clones and misses some; the assay was immunoSEQ multiplex PCR. The sample shows approximately 840,000 clones, around 96% of them seen only once. This TCR came from a man aged 25-45 years in good health. Sequenced: naive CD8+ T cells sorted from blood.

The CDR3 sequence: CASSPDGSSYEQYF. The CDR3 DNA reads as TGCGCCAGCAGCCCCGACGGTAGCTCCTACGAGCAGTACTTC. This chain connects TRBV4-3 to TRBJ2-7; D uncertain. Germline CDR1 reads LGHNA; CDR2 reads YSLEER. V lost 4 bases and J 0 bases, leaving 10 bases between the germline ends. The CDR3 is 14 amino acids.